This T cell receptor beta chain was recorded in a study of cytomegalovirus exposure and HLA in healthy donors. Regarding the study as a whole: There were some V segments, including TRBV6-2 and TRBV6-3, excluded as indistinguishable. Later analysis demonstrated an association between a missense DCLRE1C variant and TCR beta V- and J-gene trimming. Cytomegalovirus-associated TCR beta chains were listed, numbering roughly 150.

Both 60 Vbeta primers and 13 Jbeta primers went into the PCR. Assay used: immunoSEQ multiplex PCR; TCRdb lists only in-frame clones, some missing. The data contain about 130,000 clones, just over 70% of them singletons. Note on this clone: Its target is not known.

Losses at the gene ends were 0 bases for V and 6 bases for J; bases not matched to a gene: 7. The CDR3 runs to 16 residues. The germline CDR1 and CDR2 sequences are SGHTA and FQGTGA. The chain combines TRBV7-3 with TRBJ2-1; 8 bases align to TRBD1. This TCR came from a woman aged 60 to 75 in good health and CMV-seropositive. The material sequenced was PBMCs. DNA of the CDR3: TGTGCCAGCAGCTTAACAGGACAGGGTTTCGGCAATGAGCAGTTCTTC. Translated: CASSLTGQGFGNEQFF.